This T cell receptor (beta chain) emerged from a study of T cells after yellow fever vaccination. Background on the study: Those fractions that held only low numbers of cells were prepared using the SMART-Seq v4 Ultra Low Input RNA kit.

Making TCR cDNA involved 5'RACE template switching, which added UMIs and a universal primer site. TCRdb reanalysed the 5' RACE reads using MiXCR and keeps one entry per CDR3 protein. In the table there are some 670,000 distinct CDR3 sequences, about 12% of which are singletons. This CDR3 region has 14 residues. With 2 bases removed from V and 8 bases from J, the gap between germline ends came to 12 bases. CDR1 is MNHNS, CDR2 SASEGT, per germline. This clonotype was counted between two and nine times. Its antigen is undetermined. Study-wide findings and caveats: Contaminating bulk clonotypes could be abundant in FACS-sorted repertoires.

This chain uses TRBV6-1 with TRBJ1-4; the D gene is possibly TRBD1 (5 bases). The TCR originated in a man aged 25 to 45 who received the YFV17D yellow fever vaccine. Sequencing used PBMCs, obtained on the day of the yellow fever booster vaccination. The CDR3 bases are TGTGCCAGCAGTGAAAAGGGGTTGGGCGAAAAACTGTTTTTT. Its translation is CASSEKGLGEKLFF.